What follows are 30 T cell receptor beta chains derived from one specimen sequenced in a study of T cells in Graves' hyperthyroidism and ophthalmopathy. Amplified regions were TCR beta CDR3 sequences from RNA transcripts. With the HTBI primer set, the TCR CDR3 went through a first round of RT-PCR. TCRdb processed the multiplex PCR reads anew with MiXCR; each CDR3 protein has one entry. Altogether around 340,000 distinct CDR3 sequences are present, around 20% being singletons, with the ten largest covering 50%. The sequenced material came from blood. The receptors were gathered from a woman aged 45-59 years with Graves' hyperthyroidism.

This clonotype was recorded at least ten times. The V call is TRBV20-1, the J call TRBJ2-3; 8 nucleotides match TRBD2. J lost 4 bases, V lost 7 bases, and 10 bases had no gene match. Per the germline V gene, CDR1 is DFQATT and CDR2 is SNEGSKA (reference sequence). The CDR3 extends over 14 amino acids. CDR3 nucleotides: TGCAGTGGTGGCCGCGGGGGGAGGGCAGATACGCAGTATTTT. It encodes CSGGRGGRADTQYF.

This clonotype was counted many times. This chain uses TRBV7-9 with TRBJ2-1; 12 nucleotides agree with TRBD2. V lost 3 bases and J lost 9; bases outside the gene matches: 9. CDR1 is SEHNR, CDR2 FQNEAQ, per germline (reference sequence). The CDR3 totals 16 residues. CDR3 protein: CASSFPSGRAGGEQFF. For the CDR3, the DNA is TGTGCCAGCAGCTTCCCTAGCGGGAGGGCCGGGGGTGAGCAGTTCTTC.

This clonotype was found many times. The V and J genes are TRBV20-1 and TRBJ2-7; 10 bases map to TRBD1. The CDR3 spans 13 residues. Germline-derived CDR1 and CDR2 are DFQATT and SNEGSKA (reference sequence). V lost 5 bases and J lost 6; bases outside the gene matches: 7. Here the CDR3 reads CSAFRDRGGEQYF. The CDR3, as DNA: TGCAGTGCTTTCCGGGACAGGGGCGGCGAGCAGTACTTC.

This clonotype has a count of ten or more. The genes are TRBV29-1 and TRBJ2-3; 15 nucleotides agree with TRBD2. This CDR3 is built from 15 residues. V shed 3 bases and J 6 bases; nucleotides not matched to a gene: 4. CDR1 is SQVTM and CDR2 is ANQGSEA in the germline V gene. The CDR3 loop reads CSVDGLAGGRDTQYF. The CDR3 nucleotides are TGCAGCGTTGACGGACTAGCGGGAGGGCGGGATACGCAGTATTTT.

This clonotype was seen only a few times. This chain uses TRBV7-9 with TRBJ1-5, with 10 nucleotides matching TRBD1. The germline CDR1 and CDR2 sequences are SEHNR and FQNEAQ (reference sequence). V was clipped by 6 bases and J by 6 bases; unmatched bases: 8. This CDR3 spans 15 amino acids. The CDR3 reads CASSSDRGPGQPQHF. The CDR3 DNA reads as TGTGCCAGCAGTTCAGACAGGGGGCCGGGTCAGCCCCAGCATTTT.

In this sample, this clonotype turned up many times. V and J are TRBV20-1 and TRBJ1-1; D might be TRBD1 (6 bases). V shed 3 bases and J shed 1 base, with 12 bases lying between them. The CDR3 is 14 amino acids. CDR1 DFQATT and CDR2 SNEGSKA come from the germline V gene (reference sequence). As DNA, the CDR3 is TGCAGTGCTAGGGGGGGCCAGAAGAACACTGAAGCTTTCTTT. This encodes CSARGGQKNTEAFF.

This clonotype has a count of ten or more. The rearrangement links TRBV6-1 to TRBJ2-7; the match to TRBD1 covers 9 bases. The V and J ends lost 6 bases and 2 bases, in that order; junction bases with no gene match: 5. CDR1 and CDR2 (germline): MNHNS, SASEGT. The CDR3 is 14 residues long. CDR3 sequence reads: CASRGGTGTYEQYF. The CDR3 DNA reads as TGTGCCAGCAGAGGCGGGACAGGGACCTACGAGCAGTACTTC.

There are many counts of this clonotype. V is TRBV24-1 and J is TRBJ1-2; no firm D call. This CDR3 region has 17 residues. Germline values: CDR1 KGHDR, CDR2 SFDVKD. The V end was cut by 3 bases, the J end by 8 bases, with 24 bases between. The CDR3 here is CATSDRTTDYSMKGYTF. CDR3 DNA: TGTGCCACCAGTGATAGGACGACGGATTATAGTATGAAAGGCTACACCTTC.

There are many counts of this clonotype. The chain couples TRBV7-9 to TRBJ2-5; TRBD2 matches 14 bases. This CDR3 is built from 16 residues. The germline CDR1 and CDR2 sequences are SEHNR and FQNEAQ (reference sequence). Trimming at V came to 4 bases and at J to 5 bases, leaving 6 bases not matched to a gene. CDR3 amino acids: CASSSTSGGAWETQYF. In DNA, the CDR3 is TGTGCCAGCAGCTCGACTAGCGGGGGGGCCTGGGAGACCCAGTACTTC.

This clonotype was found a few times. The chain has TRBV19 and TRBJ1-2; the match to TRBD1 covers 9 bases. Germline trimming cut 5 bases from V and 4 bases from J; bases unmatched to any gene: 8. The germline gives CDR1 LNHDA, CDR2 SQIVND (reference sequence). This CDR3 is built from 15 residues. CDR3 sequence (DNA): TGTGCCAGTAGTGGGTCCGGGACAGGGCCCTATGGCTACACCTTC. It codes for CASSGSGTGPYGYTF. The full variable domain, rest sourced from reference TRBV19 and TRBJ1-2, is DGGITQSPKYLFRKEGQNVTLSCEQNLNHDAMYWYRQDPGQGLRLIYYSQIVNDFQKGDIAEGYSVSREKKESFPLTVTSAQKNPTAFYLCASSGSGTGPYGYTFGSGTRLTVV.

There are many counts of this clonotype. This rearrangement joins TRBV3-1 to TRBJ2-3, with D possibly being TRBD2 (6 bases). V lost 3 bases and J lost 6, with 19 bases in between. Germline V gene data show CDR1 as LGHDT and CDR2 as YNNKEL (reference sequence). This CDR3 spans 16 amino acids. The CDR3 loop reads CASSQIAGISKDTQYF. For the CDR3, the DNA is TGTGCCAGCAGCCAGATCGCGGGGATATCCAAGGATACGCAGTATTTT.

This clonotype was seen ten or more times. The V gene is TRBV3-1, the J gene TRBJ1-1; tentative D call: TRBD1 (6 bases). V dropped 4 bases and J dropped 1 base, with 13 bases sitting between them. The germline CDR1 and CDR2 sequences are LGHDT and YNNKEL (reference sequence). The CDR3 runs 15 residues. The CDR3 spells CASSLAGAGNTEAFF. The CDR3 bases are TGTGCCAGCAGCCTCGCGGGGGCGGGGAACACTGAAGCTTTCTTT.

This clonotype was seen at least ten times. The rearrangement links TRBV11-3 to TRBJ2-3; D is perhaps TRBD2 (6 bases). V was shortened by 4 bases and J by 7 bases, with 15 bases between the two germline ends. Germline CDR1 is SGHNT and CDR2 is YENEEA. This CDR3 comprises 14 residues. CDR3 coding DNA: TGTGCCAGCAGCTCGACTAGTATCTCACATACGCAGTATTTT. Translating gives CASSSTSISHTQYF.

This clonotype was picked up a small number of times. The DNA of the CDR3 is TGCAGCGTTGGGGTGGCGGGAGGAGTTAGCGAGCAGTACTTC. Translation gives CSVGVAGGVSEQYF. The V gene is TRBV29-1, the J gene TRBJ2-7, with 8 nucleotides matching TRBD2. Trimming cost V 4 bases and J 6 bases; bases outside gene matches: 11. Germline V gives CDR1 SQVTM, CDR2 ANQGSEA. The CDR3 extends over 14 amino acids.

This clonotype was seen many times. The chain joins TRBV20-1 to TRBJ1-2; 8 nucleotides align to TRBD1. With V trimmed by 0 bases and J by 6 bases, 12 bases remained unmatched. From germline, CDR1 is DFQATT and CDR2 SNEGSKA (reference sequence). The CDR3 totals 16 residues. The CDR3 protein is CSARDPLGRGRNGYTF. CDR3 coding DNA: TGCAGTGCTAGAGATCCACTTGGCAGGGGGCGGAATGGCTACACCTTC.

The chain couples TRBV30 to TRBJ1-1; D is undetermined. CDR3 length: 12 residues. The germline V gene has CDR1 GTSNPN and CDR2 SVGIG (reference sequence). V lost 5 bases to trimming and J lost 5 bases, with 12 bases between them. The CDR3 region is CAWEGEGTEAFF. Here the CDR3 DNA reads TGTGCCTGGGAAGGAGAAGGAACTGAAGCTTTCTTT.

There are many counts of this clonotype. This chain links TRBV7-9 with TRBJ2-1, with 10 bases lining up with TRBD2. Germline V gene lookup returns CDR1 SEHNR and CDR2 FQNEAQ (reference sequence). The CDR3 length is 13 residues. With V trimmed by 2 bases and J by 12 bases, 4 bases remained unmatched. In nucleotides, the CDR3 is TGTGCCAGCAGCTTACTACTAGCGGGAACGCAGTTCTTC. Amino acids: CASSLLLAGTQFF. Based on the CDR3 plus reference TRBV7-9 and TRBJ2-1, the full variable domain is DTGVSQNPRHKITKRGQNVTFRCDPISEHNRLYWYRQTLGQGPEFLTYFQNEAQLEKSRLLSDRFSAERPKGSFSTLEIQRTEQGDSAMYLCASSLLLAGTQFFGPGTRLTVL.

This clonotype was seen ten or more times. The V gene is TRBV28, the J gene TRBJ1-6; D ambiguous. V lost 8 bases, J lost 5 bases, and 13 bases lay in between. From germline, CDR1 is MDHEN and CDR2 SYDVKM. This CDR3 comprises 14 residues. In DNA, the CDR3 is TGTGCCAGCCGCCCCACAGTGCATAATTCACCCCTCCACTTT. As protein: CASRPTVHNSPLHF.

This clonotype came up many times. The chain recombines TRBV20-1 with TRBJ1-3; D gene ambiguous. There are 14 residues in the CDR3. V was cut by 1 base and J by 0 bases, with 7 bases left in between. Germline V gene sequence: CDR1 DFQATT, CDR2 SNEGSKA (reference sequence). For the CDR3, the DNA is TGCAGTGCTAGAGCTCCTTACTCTGGAAACACCATATATTTT. Translation: CSARAPYSGNTIYF.

This chain links TRBV7-2 with TRBJ1-2; a weak D match, TRBD1 (5 bases). CDR3 length equals 12 residues. Looked up from germline, CDR1 is SGHTA and CDR2 is FQGNSA. The V end lost 7 bases, the J end lost 8 bases, and 14 bases lay between the germline ends. CDR3 in amino acids: CASNRQWGGYTF. The CDR3 DNA reads TGTGCCAGCAACAGACAGTGGGGCGGCTACACCTTC.

This clonotype was seen ten or more times. The V gene is TRBV3-1, the J gene TRBJ1-3, with D possibly matching TRBD1 (6 bases). The CDR3 has 14 residues. The V gene lost 1 base and the J gene lost 3 bases, with 7 bases spanning the gap. CDR1 is LGHDT, CDR2 YNNKEL, per germline (reference sequence). The CDR3 protein is CASSQGRGGNTIYF. CDR3 nucleotides: TGTGCCAGCAGCCAAGGCAGGGGTGGAAACACCATATATTTT.

This clonotype was seen repeatedly, ten times or more. The chain recombines TRBV5-1 with TRBJ2-1, with D perhaps TRBD1 (6 bases). The CDR3 has 15 amino acids. CDR1 and CDR2 (germline): SGHRS, YFSETQ. Trimming stripped 4 bases from V and 6 bases from J, with 17 bases between. CDR3 sequence reads: CASSTGTPMGNEQFF. The DNA for the CDR3 is TGCGCCAGCAGCACCGGGACACCGATGGGCAATGAGCAGTTCTTC.

This chain connects TRBV7-3 to TRBJ2-3; TRBD2 agrees at 11 bases. CDR1 and CDR2 from the germline V gene are SGHTA and FQGTGA. V lost 4 bases to trimming and J lost 3 bases; unmatched junction nucleotides: 6. The CDR3 runs to 16 residues. The DNA of the CDR3 is TGTGCCAGCAGCTACCAGACTAGCGGGACGACAGATACGCAGTATTTT. Residues: CASSYQTSGTTDTQYF.

This clonotype was detected ten times or more. This chain links TRBV5-1 with TRBJ2-7; TRBD1 agrees at 8 bases. The CDR3 is made up of 15 amino acids. Trimming removed 1 base from V and 2 bases from J; junction bases left unmatched: 5. From germline, CDR1 is SGHRS and CDR2 YFSETQ. The CDR3 nucleotides read TGCGCCAGCAGCTTGACCGGACAGGGTACCTACGAGCAGTACTTC. It translates to CASSLTGQGTYEQYF.

This clonotype occurred many times. The V call is TRBV7-9, the J call TRBJ2-7, with TRBD2 identical over 12 bases. There are 16 residues in the CDR3. V lost 5 bases and J lost 7; bases outside the gene matches: 12. Looked up from germline, CDR1 is SEHNR and CDR2 is FQNEAQ (reference sequence). CDR3 in amino acids: CASSHGLAGGSLEQYF. The CDR3 DNA follows: TGTGCCAGCAGCCACGGGCTAGCGGGAGGGTCTTTGGAGCAGTACTTC. The whole variable domain, filled in from reference TRBV7-9 and TRBJ2-7, reads DTGVSQNPRHKITKRGQNVTFRCDPISEHNRLYWYRQTLGQGPEFLTYFQNEAQLEKSRLLSDRFSAERPKGSFSTLEIQRTEQGDSAMYLCASSHGLAGGSLEQYFGPGTRLTVT.

This clonotype was seen ten or more times. This chain joins TRBV7-9 and TRBJ2-7; a weak D match, TRBD1 (5 bases). Trimming shortened V by 2 bases and J by 1 base, and 9 bases separated the two germline ends. The CDR3 totals 14 residues. Germline values: CDR1 SEHNR, CDR2 FQNEAQ (reference sequence). The CDR3 bases are TGTGCCAGCAGCTTATCCCAGGGATCCTACGAGCAGTACTTC. Translation gives CASSLSQGSYEQYF.

This clonotype was counted at least ten times. This sequence joins TRBV18 and TRBJ1-1, with a weak D call TRBD1 (6 bases). This CDR3 contains 15 residues. The V gene lost 3 bases and the J gene lost 0 bases, with 11 bases spanning the gap. From germline, CDR1 is KGHSH and CDR2 LQKENI. The CDR3 sequence is CASSPSTGMNTEAFF. The CDR3 DNA is TGTGCCAGCTCACCCTCGACAGGTATGAACACTGAAGCTTTCTTT.

The chain joins TRBV5-1 to TRBJ2-1; 7 bases agree with TRBD1. CDR1 is SGHRS, CDR2 YFSETQ, per germline. The CDR3 is 17 amino acids. The J segment lost 0 bases and the V segment lost 4 bases, leaving 10 bases of the junction unmatched. In DNA, the CDR3 is TGCGCCAGCAGCCTCTCAAGGGGGCACAGCTCCTACAATGAGCAGTTCTTC. This translates into CASSLSRGHSSYNEQFF.

This chain uses TRBV5-8 with TRBJ2-4; 8 bases align to TRBD2. The CDR3 is 17 amino acids. With V trimmed by 4 bases and J by 0 bases, 9 bases remained unmatched. Germline CDR1 SGHTS, CDR2 YDEGEE. The CDR3 sequence is CASSPLSGGIAKNIQYF. CDR3 sequence (DNA): TGTGCCAGCAGCCCCCTGAGCGGGGGAATAGCCAAAAACATTCAGTACTTC.

Ten or more counts support this clonotype. One junction end does not reproduce the germline sequence, and a read error may be involved. The V gene is TRBV7-7, the J gene TRBJ2-1, with 13 bases matching TRBD2. CDR1 and CDR2 (germline): SSHAT, FNYEAQ (reference sequence). The CDR3 extends over 15 amino acids. The CDR3 here is CASSAGLAGVSEQFF. As DNA, the CDR3 is TGTGCTAGCAGCGCCGGACTAGCGGGAGTGTCTGAGCAGTTCTTC.